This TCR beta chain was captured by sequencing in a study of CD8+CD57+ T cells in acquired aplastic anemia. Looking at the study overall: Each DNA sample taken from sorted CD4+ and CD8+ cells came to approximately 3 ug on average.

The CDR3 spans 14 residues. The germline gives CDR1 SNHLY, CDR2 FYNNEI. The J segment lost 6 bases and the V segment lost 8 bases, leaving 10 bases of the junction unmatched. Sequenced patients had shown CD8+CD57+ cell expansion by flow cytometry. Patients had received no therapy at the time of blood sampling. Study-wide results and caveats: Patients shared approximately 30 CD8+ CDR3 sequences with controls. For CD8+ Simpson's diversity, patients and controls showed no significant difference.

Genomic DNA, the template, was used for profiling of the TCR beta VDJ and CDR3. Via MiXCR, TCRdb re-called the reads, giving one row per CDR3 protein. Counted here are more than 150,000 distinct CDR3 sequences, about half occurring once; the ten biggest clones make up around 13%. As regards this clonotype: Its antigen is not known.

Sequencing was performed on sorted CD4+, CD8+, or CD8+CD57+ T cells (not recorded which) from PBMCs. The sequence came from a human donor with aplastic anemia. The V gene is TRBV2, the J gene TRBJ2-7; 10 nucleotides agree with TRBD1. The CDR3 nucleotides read TGTGCCAGCCGTCCGGGACAGGGGCTGAGCGAGCAGTACTTC. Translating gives CASRPGQGLSEQYF.